The 17 T cell receptor beta chains reported below all come from one sample, sequenced in a study of shared clonotypes between healthy human individuals. Sequencing used immunoSEQ multiplex PCR; TCRdb keeps in-frame clones, though not all of them. Of hundreds of thousands of clones in the sample, 60% to 80% were seen once. Source material: memory CD4+ T cells sorted from blood. Subset reported: CD45RA-negative fraction. These receptors were obtained from a woman in her 30s in good health.

The V gene is TRBV11-2, the J gene TRBJ2-7, with D unclear. The germline V gene has CDR1 SGHAT and CDR2 FQNNGV. CDR3 length equals 14 residues. V shed 0 bases and J shed 3 bases, with 9 bases lying between them. The CDR3 reads CASSLDQTDYEQYF. The CDR3, as DNA: TGTGCCAGCAGCTTAGATCAGACGGACTACGAGCAGTACTTC.

The genes are TRBV5-1 and TRBJ2-2; TRBD2 might be the D (5 bases). V was clipped by 0 bases and J by 3 bases, with 6 bases between them. Germline values: CDR1 SGHRS, CDR2 YFSETQ. CDR3 length: 14 amino acids. CDR3: CASSLDGDTGELFF. The CDR3 coding sequence is TGCGCCAGCAGCTTGGACGGGGACACCGGGGAGCTGTTTTTT.

This clone was counted at least ten times. The same CDR3 can be traced to other DNA sequences in this sample. The V gene is TRBV4-1, the J gene TRBJ1-5; D ambiguous. CDR3 length equals 14 residues. Germline V lookup: CDR1 MGHRA, CDR2 YSYEKL. Deletions cut 0 bases from V and 3 bases from J, with 6 bases between. The CDR3 coding sequence is TGCGCCAGCAGCCAAGATAGGAACAATCAGCCCCAGCATTTT. Its protein product is CASSQDRNNQPQHF.

The J gene is TRBJ1-1, the V gene TRBV19; TRBD1 is a possible D gene (5 bases). Trimming removed 5 bases from V and 3 bases from J, with 13 bases in between. Germline CDR1 reads LNHDA; CDR2 reads SQIVND (reference sequence). The CDR3 contains 14 residues. Written as DNA, the CDR3 is TGTGCCAGTAGTCGCCGGGACGGGGACACTGAAGCTTTCTTT. This translates into CASSRRDGDTEAFF.

Note on this clone: Other DNA sequences in this specimen translate into the identical CDR3. V is TRBV5-1 and J is TRBJ1-1; maybe TRBD1 (5 bases). Trimming removed 4 bases at V and 2 bases at J, with 12 bases between. Per germline, CDR1 SGHRS and CDR2 YFSETQ. The CDR3 is 14 residues long. CDR3 region: CASSPGGPNTEAFF. The CDR3 DNA follows: TGCGCCAGCAGCCCCGGGGGACCAAACACTGAAGCTTTCTTT. Using reference TRBV5-1 and TRBJ1-1 for the parts outside the CDR3, the full variable domain is KAGVTQTPRYLIKTRGQQVTLSCSPISGHRSVSWYQQTPGQGLQFLFEYFSETQRNKGNFPGRFSGRQFSNSRSEMNVSTLELGDSALYLCASSPGGPNTEAFFGQGTRLTVV.

The V call is TRBV2, the J call TRBJ2-5, with a tentative D call TRBD2 (7 bases). CDR1 is SNHLY, CDR2 FYNNEI, per germline. The germline V and J ends were trimmed by 6 bases and 5 bases, with 16 bases remaining between them. This CDR3 comprises 14 residues. CDR3 loop: CASRARGAGETQYF. The CDR3 coding sequence is TGTGCCAGCAGGGCACGGGGGGCTGGGGAGACCCAGTACTTC.

The V call is TRBV6-1, the J call TRBJ2-7; D not certain. Germline V gene data show CDR1 as MNHNS and CDR2 as SASEGT. The CDR3 loop spans 12 amino acids. Deletions cut 7 bases from V and 4 bases from J, with 11 bases between. CDR3 sequence: CASTTDLYEQYF. DNA for the CDR3: TGTGCCAGCACAACAGATTTATACGAGCAGTACTTC.

The chain recombines TRBV11-3 with TRBJ2-3; D is ambiguous. The V gene lost 5 bases and the J gene lost 0 bases, with 12 bases spanning the gap. The germline V gene encodes CDR1 SGHNT and CDR2 YENEEA. This CDR3 comprises 15 residues. The CDR3 DNA sequence: TGTGCCAGCAGCGCGGCCGACTCCAGCACAGATACGCAGTATTTT. It codes for CASSAADSSTDTQYF.

The gene calls are TRBV16 and TRBJ2-1, with a weak D call TRBD1 (6 bases). Trimming shortened V by 4 bases and J by 9 bases, and 13 bases separated the two germline ends. The germline gives CDR1 KGHSY, CDR2 FQNENV. This CDR3 is 13 amino acids long. The CDR3 is CASSPTRQAEQFF. In nucleotides, the CDR3 is TGTGCCAGCAGCCCCACCCGACAGGCTGAGCAGTTCTTC.

The J gene is TRBJ1-3, the V gene TRBV7-9; maybe TRBD1 (6 bases). The CDR3 consists of 15 residues. Trimming pared 5 bases from V and 2 bases from J, leaving 13 bases between. Germline loops: CDR1 SEHNR, CDR2 FQNEAQ (reference sequence). CDR3 in amino acids: CASSPLGTPGNTIYF. For the CDR3, the DNA is TGTGCCAGCAGCCCGCTCGGGACACCTGGAAACACCATATATTTT.

This rearrangement joins TRBV5-1 to TRBJ1-2, with TRBD1 matching 7 bases. J gave up 1 base and V 4 bases, and 7 bases lay outside the gene matches. The CDR3 totals 15 residues. Germline V gives CDR1 SGHRS, CDR2 YFSETQ. The CDR3 coding sequence is TGCGCCAGCAGCCTGGGACAGCTATTTAACTATGGCTACACCTTC. This gives the protein CASSLGQLFNYGYTF.

This chain links TRBV11-1 with TRBJ2-7; no clear D. Germline values: CDR1 SGHAT, CDR2 FQDESV (reference sequence). This CDR3 has 15 amino acids. V gave up 2 bases and J gave up 2 bases, with 13 bases separating them. The CDR3 DNA reads as TGTGCCAGCAGCTTACGGAGAGCCGACACCTACGAGCAGTACTTC. The encoded protein is CASSLRRADTYEQYF. Variable domain in full (rest from reference TRBV11-1 and TRBJ2-7): EAEVAQSPRYKITEKSQAVAFWCDPISGHATLYWYRQILGQGPELLVQFQDESVVDDSQLPKDRFSAERLKGVDSTLKIQPAELGDSAMYLCASSLRRADTYEQYFGPGTRLTVT.

This chain connects TRBV1 to TRBJ1-5; the DNA was not compared with TRBD1, the D call given in the table. TRBV1 is a documented pseudogene. The CDR3 is 18 residues long. The CDR3 DNA reads as TGCACCAGCAGCCAAGGCCTGCCGGGACAGGGAAGCAATCAGCCCCAGCATTTT. It translates to CTSSQGLPGQGSNQPQHF.

As to this clone: The same CDR3 is also encoded by other DNA sequences in this sample. J is TRBJ2-7 and V is TRBV18; possibly TRBD2 for D (5 bases). This CDR3 spans 13 amino acids. Per the germline V gene, CDR1 is KGHSH and CDR2 is LQKENI. V was shortened by 0 bases and J by 4 bases, with 7 bases between the two germline ends. The DNA of the CDR3 is TGTGCCAGCTCACCACCCGGCGGGTACGAGCAGTACTTC. Its translation: CASSPPGGYEQYF.

This CDR3 reads CASSPRTSEKLFF. The CDR3 coding sequence is TGTGCCAGCAGCCCAAGGACATCGGAAAAACTGTTTTTT. The chain uses TRBV11-2 and TRBJ1-4; possibly TRBD1 for D (5 bases). CDR1 is SGHAT and CDR2 is FQNNGV in the germline V gene. The germline V and J ends were trimmed by 5 bases and 8 bases, with 12 bases remaining between them. The CDR3 consists of 13 residues. Variable domain in full (rest from reference TRBV11-2 and TRBJ1-4): EAGVAQSPRYKIIEKRQSVAFWCNPISGHATLYWYQQILGQGPKLLIQFQNNGVVDDSQLPKDRFSAERLKGVDSTLKIQPAKLEDSAVYLCASSPRTSEKLFFGSGTQLSVL.

The rearrangement links TRBV4-1 to TRBJ1-1, with D possibly matching TRBD1 (6 bases). Per the germline V gene, CDR1 is MGHRA and CDR2 is YSYEKL. The ends were cut back, 7 bases at V and 10 bases at J, with 22 bases in the middle. The CDR3 runs 14 residues. CDR3 sequence (DNA): TGCGCCAGCACCACGGGGTTAGAGGGGGTTAGAGCTTTCTTT. Encoded protein: CASTTGLEGVRAFF.

The rearrangement joins TRBV5-1 to TRBJ1-5; D unclear. This CDR3 comprises 11 residues. V lost 9 bases, J lost 7 bases, and 11 bases lay in between. CDR1 is SGHRS, CDR2 YFSETQ, per germline. CDR3 loop: CATCISQPQHF. CDR3 DNA: TGCGCCACCTGCATATCCCAGCCCCAGCATTTT.